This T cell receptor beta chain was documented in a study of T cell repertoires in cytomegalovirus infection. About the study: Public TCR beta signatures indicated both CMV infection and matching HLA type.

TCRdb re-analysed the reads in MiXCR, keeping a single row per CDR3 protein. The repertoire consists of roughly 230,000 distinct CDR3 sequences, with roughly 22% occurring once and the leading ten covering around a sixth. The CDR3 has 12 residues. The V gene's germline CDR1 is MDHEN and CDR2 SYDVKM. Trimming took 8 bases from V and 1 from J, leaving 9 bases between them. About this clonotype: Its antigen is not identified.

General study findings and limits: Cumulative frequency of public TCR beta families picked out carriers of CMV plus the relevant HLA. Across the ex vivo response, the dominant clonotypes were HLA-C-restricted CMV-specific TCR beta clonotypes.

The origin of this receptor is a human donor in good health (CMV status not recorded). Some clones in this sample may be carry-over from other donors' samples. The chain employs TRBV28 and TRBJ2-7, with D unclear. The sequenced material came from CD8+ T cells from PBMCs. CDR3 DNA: TGTGCCAGCCGCCGGTCTTCCTACGAGCAGTACTTC. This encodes CASRRSSYEQYF.